The source of this T cell receptor beta chain is a study of blood T cell repertoires in COVID-19. Study-level information: T cells, B-cell-depleted T cells, or PBMCs supplied cDNA or gDNA.

This clone came up a few times. Per the study methods: The authors estimated nucleated cell counts from reference gene primer amplification. TCRdb's table, derived via immunoSEQ multiplex PCR, lists solely in-frame clones and lacks some. D and trimming were read from the DNA, whereas the V and J calls and clone size are those reported in that table. The table lists around 200,000 clones, under 80% of them singletons. This CDR3 contains 12 residues. Germline CDR1 is MDHEN and CDR2 is SYDVKM. V dropped 9 bases and J dropped 2 bases, with 10 bases sitting between them. This sequence originates from a woman aged 45-60 years with acute or convalescent COVID-19. The specimen sequenced was peripheral blood. V is TRBV28 and J is TRBJ1-2; D is undetermined. The CDR3 DNA is TGTGCCAGTTTCACAGTCAACTATGGCTACACCTTC. This gives the protein CASFTVNYGYTF.